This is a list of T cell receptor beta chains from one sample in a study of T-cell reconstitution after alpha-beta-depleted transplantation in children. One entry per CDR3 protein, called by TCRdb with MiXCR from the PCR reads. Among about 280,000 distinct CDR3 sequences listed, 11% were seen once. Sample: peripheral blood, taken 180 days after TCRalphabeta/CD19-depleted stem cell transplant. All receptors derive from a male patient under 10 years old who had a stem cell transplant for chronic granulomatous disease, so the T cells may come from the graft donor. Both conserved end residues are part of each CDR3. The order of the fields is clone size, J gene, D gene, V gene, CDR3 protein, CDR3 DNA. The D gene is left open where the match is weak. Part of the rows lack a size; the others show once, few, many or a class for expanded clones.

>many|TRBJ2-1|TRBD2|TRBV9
CASSTNIGLAGNNEQFF
TGTGCCAGCAGCACCAACATCGGACTAGCGGGGAACAATGAGCAGTTCTTC
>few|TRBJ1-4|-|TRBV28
CASSPPFKGEKLFF
TGTGCCAGCAGTCCCCCTTTCAAGGGGGAAAAACTGTTTTTT
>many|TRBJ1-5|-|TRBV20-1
CSARWSGENQPQHF
TGCAGTGCCCGCTGGTCAGGGGAGAATCAGCCCCAGCATTTT
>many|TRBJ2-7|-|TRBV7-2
CASSLSASVGYEQYF
TGTGCCAGCAGCTTAAGTGCGAGCGTTGGCTACGAGCAGTACTTC
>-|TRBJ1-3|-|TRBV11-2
CASSPSRSGNTIYF
TGTGCCAGCAGCCCAAGTCGCTCTGGAAACACCATATATTTT
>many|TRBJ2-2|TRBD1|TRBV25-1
CASSAPNRGSNTGELFF
TGTGCCAGCAGTGCGCCGAACAGGGGATCGAACACCGGGGAGCTGTTTTTT
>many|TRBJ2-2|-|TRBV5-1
CASSFSPTNTGELFF
TGCGCCAGCAGCTTCTCACCTACGAACACCGGGGAGCTGTTTTTT
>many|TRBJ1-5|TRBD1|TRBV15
CATSKTGLSSNQPQHF
TGTGCCACCAGCAAGACAGGGTTGAGTAGCAATCAGCCCCAGCATTTT
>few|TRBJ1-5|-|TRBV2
CASNGPASNQPQHF
TGTGCCAGCAACGGGCCAGCAAGCAATCAGCCCCAGCATTTT
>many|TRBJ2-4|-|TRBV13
CASSHRGFSPRNIQYF
TGTGCCAGCAGCCATCGGGGTTTTAGCCCTCGAAACATTCAGTACTTC
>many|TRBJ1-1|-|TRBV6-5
CASSHGGVSEAFF
TGTGCCAGCAGTCACGGAGGGGTTTCTGAAGCTTTCTTT
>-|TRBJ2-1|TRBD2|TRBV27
CASSIARLARNEQFF
TGTGCCAGCAGTATCGCCCGACTAGCGCGTAATGAGCAGTTCTTC
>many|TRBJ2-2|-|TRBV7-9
CASSLPAGELFF
TGTGCCAGCAGCTTGCCCGCCGGGGAGCTGTTTTTT
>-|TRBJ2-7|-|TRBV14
CASSQVWDAYEQYF
TGTGCCAGCAGCCAAGTCTGGGATGCCTACGAGCAGTACTTC
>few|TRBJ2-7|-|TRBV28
CASSPSPPSFHEQYF
TGTGCCAGCAGTCCCAGCCCTCCTAGCTTCCACGAGCAGTACTTC
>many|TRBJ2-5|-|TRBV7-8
CASSLASQKETQYF
TGTGCCAGCAGCTTAGCATCGCAGAAAGAGACCCAGTACTTC
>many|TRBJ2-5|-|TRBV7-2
CASSFSRGETQYF
TGTGCCAGCAGCTTCTCTCGGGGGGAGACCCAGTACTTC
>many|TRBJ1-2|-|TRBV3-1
CASTSTGGGYTF
TGTGCCAGCACCTCGACAGGCGGGGGCTACACCTTC
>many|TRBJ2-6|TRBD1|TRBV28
CASSLGDRRSGANVLTF
TGTGCCAGCAGTTTAGGGGACAGGCGCTCTGGGGCCAACGTCCTGACTTTC
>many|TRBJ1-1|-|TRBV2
CASTAEAFF
TGTGCCAGCACAGCTGAAGCTTTCTTT
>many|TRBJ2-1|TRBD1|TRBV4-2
CASSPGGQGAWRLYNEQFF
TGTGCCAGCAGCCCGGGGGGACAGGGGGCGTGGAGACTCTACAATGAGCAGTTCTTC